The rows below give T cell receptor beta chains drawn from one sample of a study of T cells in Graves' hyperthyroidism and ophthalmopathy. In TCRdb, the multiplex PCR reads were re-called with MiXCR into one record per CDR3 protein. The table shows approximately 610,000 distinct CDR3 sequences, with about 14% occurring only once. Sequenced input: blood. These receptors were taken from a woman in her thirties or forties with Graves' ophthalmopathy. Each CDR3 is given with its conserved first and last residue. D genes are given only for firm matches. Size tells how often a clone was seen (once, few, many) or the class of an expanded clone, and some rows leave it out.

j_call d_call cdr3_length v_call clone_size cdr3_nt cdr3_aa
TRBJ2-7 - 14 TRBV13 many TGTGCCAGCAGCTCAACCAACCTCCGTAACGAGCAGTACTTC CASSSTNLRNEQYF
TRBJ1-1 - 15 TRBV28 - TGTGCCATCGCGACAGCGCGGAGGGGGAACACTGAAGCTTTCTTT CAIATARRGNTEAFF
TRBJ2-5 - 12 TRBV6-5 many TGTGCCAGCAAGGACAGACAAGAGACCCAGTACTTC CASKDRQETQYF
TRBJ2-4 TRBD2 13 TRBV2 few TGTGCCAGCCAAGAGCGGGAGGGAAACATTCAGTACTTC CASQEREGNIQYF
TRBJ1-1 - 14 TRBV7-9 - TGTGCCAGCACCCTATCGGGGGGCCGGACTGAAGTTTTCTTT CASTLSGGRTEVFF
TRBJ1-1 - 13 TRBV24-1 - TGTGCCACCCCCCAGCAAGGGAACACTGAAGCTTTCTTT CATPQQGNTEAFF
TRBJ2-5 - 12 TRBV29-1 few TGCAGCGTTGGCCGGGGTAAAGAGACCCAGTACTTC CSVGRGKETQYF
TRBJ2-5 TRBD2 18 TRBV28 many TGTGCCAGCAGTTTACCCCGGAGGGCTAGCGGCCCGAGGGAGACCCAGTACTTC CASSLPRRASGPRETQYF
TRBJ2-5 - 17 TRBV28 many TGTGCCAGCAGTTTCGGACAGCCGGGACTACGGTTGGAGACCCAGTACTTC CASSFGQPGLRLETQYF
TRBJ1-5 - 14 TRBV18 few TGTGCCAGCTCACCCACCAAAGGGGATCAGCCCCAGCATTTT CASSPTKGDQPQHF
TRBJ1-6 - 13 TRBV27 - TGTGCCAGCAGGCTGGCGGAGGGTTCACCCCTCCACTTT CASRLAEGSPLHF
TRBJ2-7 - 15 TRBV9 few TGTGCCAGCAGCGCCGGGGCAGGGACCTCCTACGAGCAGTACTTC CASSAGAGTSYEQYF
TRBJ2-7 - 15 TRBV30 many TGTGCCTGGAGTGCCCCCGTCCTAGCATCCCCCGAGCAGTACTTC CAWSAPVLASPEQYF
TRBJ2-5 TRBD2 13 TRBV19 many TGTGCCAGTAGTATCGGGGGGCAAGAGACCCAGTACTTC CASSIGGQETQYF
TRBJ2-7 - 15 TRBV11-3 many TGTGCCAGCAGCTTCCTTCGTGGCAGCGCCTACGAGCAGTACTTC CASSFLRGSAYEQYF
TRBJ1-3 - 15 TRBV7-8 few TGTGCCAGCAGCTTAGTTTTTCCCTCTGGAAACACCATATATTTT CASSLVFPSGNTIYF
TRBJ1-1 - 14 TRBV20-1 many TGCAGTGCTAGAGATCGACGCGACAACACTGAAGCTTTCTTT CSARDRRDNTEAFF
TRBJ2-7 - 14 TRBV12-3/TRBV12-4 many TGTGCCAGCAGTCCCCCCCCCGACAGCTACGAGCAGTACTTC CASSPPPDSYEQYF
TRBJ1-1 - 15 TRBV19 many TGTGCCAGTAGTGCAGGTAGCCCCATGAACACTGAAGCTTTCTTT CASSAGSPMNTEAFF
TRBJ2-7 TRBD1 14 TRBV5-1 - TGCGCCAGCAGCTTGAACAGGGGCACCTACGAGCAGTACTTC CASSLNRGTYEQYF
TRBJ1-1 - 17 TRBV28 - TGTGCCAGCACGGTGGAGTCGTCAGGGGCGTGGAACACTGAAGCTTTCTTT CASTVESSGAWNTEAFF
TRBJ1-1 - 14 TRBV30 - TGTGCCTGGACTAGGGGCGACCGACCCACTGAAGCTTTCTTT CAWTRGDRPTEAFF
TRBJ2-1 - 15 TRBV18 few TGTGCCAGCTCACCCCGGGGAGCAACCGACAATGAGCAGTTCTTC CASSPRGATDNEQFF
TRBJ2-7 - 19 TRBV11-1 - TGTGCCAGCAGCTTAGGGAACCGGGACACGGGATTAGTGGCCTACGAGCAGTACTTC CASSLGNRDTGLVAYEQYF
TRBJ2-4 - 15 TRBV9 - TGTGCCAGCAGCGTAGATATGGACGGCAAAAACATTCAGTACTTC CASSVDMDGKNIQYF
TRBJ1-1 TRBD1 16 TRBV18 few TGTGCCAGCTCCGGTCGGGACAGGGGGCATCTCACTGAAGCTTTCTTT CASSGRDRGHLTEAFF
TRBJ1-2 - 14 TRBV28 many TGTGCCAGCAGTTCCCCCCCGGACGGTTATGGCTACACCTTC CASSSPPDGYGYTF
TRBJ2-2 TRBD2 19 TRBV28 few TGTGCCAGCAGTTCGCACGTTAGCGGGAAAGGACGGAACACCGGGGAGCTGTTTTTT CASSSHVSGKGRNTGELFF
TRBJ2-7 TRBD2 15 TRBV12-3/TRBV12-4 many TGTGCCAGCAGTATTTGGGCTAGCGGGACTTACGAGCAGTACTTC CASSIWASGTYEQYF
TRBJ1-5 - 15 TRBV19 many TGTGCCTCCCGGGACCTCCTTTATAGCAATCAGCCCCAGCATTTT CASRDLLYSNQPQHF
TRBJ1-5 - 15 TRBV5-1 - TGCGCCAGCAGCTTGGCAGGGGCGTTCAATCAGCCCCAGCATTTT CASSLAGAFNQPQHF
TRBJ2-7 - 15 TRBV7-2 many TGTGCCAGCAGCCCCCTGGCGGTTAGCTCCTACGAGCAGTACTTC CASSPLAVSSYEQYF
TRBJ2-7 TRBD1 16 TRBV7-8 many TGTGCCAGCAGCTCGACAGGGGGCTCGGGCTCCTACGAGCAGTACTTC CASSSTGGSGSYEQYF